This T cell receptor (beta chain) was recorded in a study of T cell responses to AZD1222 COVID-19 vaccine. Study observations and caveats: Only 6 or 7 individuals given AZD1222 were seropositive at baseline. Two AZD1222 administrations were followed by greater Spike-specific TCR breadth and depth. Clonal diversity was possibly underestimated, and the donors were mostly white British, with more females.

Notes on this clone: Its antigen is unidentified.

Both about-4-week and about-12-week second-dose recipients were combined. The germline V gene encodes CDR1 KGHDR and CDR2 SFDVKD. V dropped 5 bases and J dropped 2 bases, with 11 bases sitting between them. The CDR3 covers 14 residues. Method: immunoSEQ multiplex PCR; TCRdb's copy keeps in-frame clones and lacks some. The sample carries tens of thousands of clones, 75% to 90% recorded once. The specimen comprised peripheral blood, sampled 28 days after the second AZD1222 dose. This chain joins TRBV24-1 and TRBJ1-2, with D hard to call. The TCR comes from an adult who received the AZD1222 COVID-19 vaccine. The DNA of the CDR3 is TGTGCCACCAGTGCCTCGGGCGGAAACTATGGCTACACCTTC. It specifies CATSASGGNYGYTF.